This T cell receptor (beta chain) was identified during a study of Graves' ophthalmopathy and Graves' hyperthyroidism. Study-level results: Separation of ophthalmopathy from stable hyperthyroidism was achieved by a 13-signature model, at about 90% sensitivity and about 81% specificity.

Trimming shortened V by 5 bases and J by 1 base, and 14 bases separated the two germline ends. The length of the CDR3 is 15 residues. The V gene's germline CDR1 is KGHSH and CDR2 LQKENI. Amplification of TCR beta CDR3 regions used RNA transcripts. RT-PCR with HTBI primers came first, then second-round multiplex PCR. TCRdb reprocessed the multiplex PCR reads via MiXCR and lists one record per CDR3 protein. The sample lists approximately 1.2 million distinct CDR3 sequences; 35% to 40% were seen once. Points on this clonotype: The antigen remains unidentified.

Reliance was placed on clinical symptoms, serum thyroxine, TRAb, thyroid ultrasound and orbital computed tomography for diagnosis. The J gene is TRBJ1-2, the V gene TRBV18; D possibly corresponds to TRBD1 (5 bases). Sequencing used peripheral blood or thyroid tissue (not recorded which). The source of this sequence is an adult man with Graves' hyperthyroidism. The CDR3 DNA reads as TGTGCCAGCTCATCGGGACCCACTTTTAACTATGGCTACACCTTC. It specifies CASSSGPTFNYGYTF.